This T cell receptor (beta chain) was sequenced in a study of T-cell reconstitution after alpha-beta-depleted transplantation in children (TCRdb year 2016). For the study in its entirety: Using TCR repertoire profiling, the study followed T-cell immune reconstitution in a quantitative way in children after TCRalphabeta/CD19-depleted allogeneic hematopoietic cell transplantation.

For CDR1 and CDR2, the germline V gene lists SGHTA and FQGNSA. From the cysteine through the phenylalanine, the CDR3 covers 17 amino acids. Of all the DNA, just the CDR3 is kept, 51 bases in frame from base 1. V gives up 2 bases and J gives up 0 bases, and the segment between their germline ends measures 16 bases. The library was produced with PCR. Instrument on record: Illumina HiSeq 2500. Molecular barcoding was employed in the preparation of TCR libraries, with unique molecular identifiers being used to normalize TCRbeta repertoire quantification. The raw public reads went through TCRdb reprocessing: fastp at Q25, MiXCR clone calling, in-frame beta chains kept. CDR3 protein sequences are deduplicated, and each keeps its most common genes and DNA. For this sample there are about 350,000 distinct CDR3 sequences; about 14% appear just once. The ten largest clones represent 3.5% to 4.5% of the sample.

Only a few counts were recorded for this clonotype. Its binding antigen is unknown. Base quality data are lacking; no much larger clone is found one base away. The TCR was taken from a human donor who donated a stem cell graft to a child with Fanconi anemia. The sample here was PBMCs, taken from the stem cell graft. The chain uses TRBV7-2 and TRBJ1-2; the D gene is perhaps TRBD1, on 6 matching bases. In nucleotide form, the sequence is TGTGCCAGCAGCTTAATGTCGGTGGCAGGGGCTAACTATGGCTACACCTTC. The translation is CASSLMSVAGANYGYTF.